This T cell receptor beta chain comes out of a study of blood T cell repertoires in COVID-19. In the study overall: Samples taken during acute and convalescent COVID-19 were collected in the United States, Italy and Spain. Nucleic acid was either cDNA or gDNA, and it came from T cells, B-cell-depleted T cells, or PBMCs.

Authors' analysis steps: Cell counts per sample came from amplifying reference gene primers. Data came from immunoSEQ multiplex PCR; TCRdb stores just in-frame clones and leaves some out. V, J and clone size reflect that table, while D and trimming were determined from the DNA. The sample lists around 120,000 clones, around two thirds occurring once. The CDR3 totals 13 residues. The J segment lost 4 bases and the V segment lost 5 bases, leaving 5 bases of the junction unmatched. Looked up from germline, CDR1 is SQVTM and CDR2 is ANQGSEA. This sequence was found in a woman aged 70 to 79 with acute or convalescent COVID-19. Sequenced input: peripheral blood. The J gene is TRBJ1-5, the V gene TRBV29-1, with 7 bases that match TRBD1. The CDR3 here is CSVSPGQNQPQHF. CDR3 in DNA: TGCAGCGTTAGTCCGGGACAGAATCAGCCCCAGCATTTT. Full variable domain (remainder filled in from reference TRBV29-1 and TRBJ1-5): SAVISQKPSRDICQRGTSLTIQCQVDSQVTMMFWYRQQPGQSLTLIATANQGSEATYESGFVIDKFPISRPNLTFSTLTVSNMSPEDSSIYLCSVSPGQNQPQHFGDGTRLSIL.